This T cell receptor beta chain was obtained from a study of blood T cells in healthy people across ages (dated by TCRdb to the mid-2010s). Study-wide context: Template switching captured roughly one uniquely barcoded TCR beta cDNA molecule per two T cells in model experiments. The study measured age-related changes in TCR beta repertoire diversity using deep sequencing normalized with unique cDNA molecular identifiers. The donors were divided into four age groups: young (average around 16 years), middle-aged (about 39), aged (62) and long-lived (82). Donors of different ages were randomly distributed across sequencing lanes to avoid experimental bias. Two additional independent replicas of 1 million unique cDNA reads from the same blood draw were analyzed for two donors (one aged 18 to 30 and one aged 80 or older).

To prepare the library, 5' RACE was applied. For sequencing, an Illumina HiSeq 2500 was employed. A second PCR of about 7 to 12 cycles was run with a J-beta primer mix and a sample-barcoded 5' primer. Each TCR beta cDNA molecule received a unique molecular identifier from a template-switch 5' adaptor carrying 12 random nucleotides. Each sample yielded at least 3 million CDR3-containing paired-end reads. First-strand cDNA synthesis was performed from all RNA using the Mint cDNA synthesis kit, with priming by a TRBC-specific oligonucleotide. Following uracil-DNA glycosylase treatment, a first 18-cycle PCR with universal primers M1SS and BC2_uni_R was performed on all cDNA. In the source study's methods: Normalization of each sample was performed by random selection of 1 million high-quality reads, each carrying a distinct molecular identifier. Instead of being binned into consensus sequences, reads that shared molecular identifiers were thrown out. MiTCR, run with a Q25 quality threshold and the strictest error-elimination algorithm, handled CDR3 identification, clonotype clustering and error correction. A nonparametric unseen species model with Euler transformation was used to estimate a lower bound on total TCR beta diversity. TCRdb cleaned the public reads at Q25 with fastp, built clones with MiXCR and kept in-frame beta chains. Here each entry gathers all rows of one CDR3 protein and keeps the most common genes and DNA. These V and J calls are TCRdb output, not the study's own analysis. Across this sample there are about 970,000 distinct CDR3 sequences, with roughly 51% seen only once. The ten most abundant clones make up roughly a fifth of the sample.

The CDR3 numbers 14 residues from cysteine through phenylalanine. CDR3 DNA is the only sequence kept; it has 42 bases, read in frame from the first base. V is pared back by 5 bases and J by 7 bases, with 15 bases lying between the germline termini. Via the germline V gene (reference sequence), CDR1 is LGHDT and CDR2 YNNKEL. Of note for this clonotype: Its antigen is unknown. One base away there is no much larger clone; base qualities are not given.

The paper as a whole reports these results and caveats: Compared with the aged group, the long-lived group had more naive CD4+ T cells, fewer expanded clones and increased TCR diversity, suggesting age selection. Observed TCR beta diversity per million T cells fell roughly linearly with age, and a significant reduction was already apparent by age about 36. A strong correlation was found between observed TCR beta diversity and the percentage of naive T cells measured by flow cytometry. Estimates of total diversity based on one million sequenced T cells were regarded as lower bounds and as underestimates. Because the CMV infection status of the donors was unknown, age-related changes in expanded clonotypes may potentially have been confounded. Bulk unsorted PBMC profiling prevented conclusive comparison of naive and antigen-experienced compartments.

The approximately 41 donors, aged about 6 to 95 years, were systemically healthy Caucasian individuals from Russia. Each donor gave ten milliliters of peripheral blood, drawn into EDTA-treated Vacutainer tubes. PBMCs were isolated by Ficoll-Paque density-gradient centrifugation, with at least 6.5 million obtained per sample. Total RNA, at least 5 micrograms per sample, was extracted from PBMCs with Trizol reagent. For every donor, flow cytometry on a PBMC aliquot measured the percentage of naive CD45RAhigh/CD27high T cells. The sample taken for sequencing was blood. The clonotype originates from a woman between 55 and 75 years old in good health. The chain is made from TRBV3-1 and TRBJ2-4; the D match is possibly TRBD1 or TRBD2, with 5 bases aligned in each. The DNA reads TGTGCCAGCAGCTTCGGGACGCCCTTGAACATTCAGTACTTC. Its protein is CASSFGTPLNIQYF.